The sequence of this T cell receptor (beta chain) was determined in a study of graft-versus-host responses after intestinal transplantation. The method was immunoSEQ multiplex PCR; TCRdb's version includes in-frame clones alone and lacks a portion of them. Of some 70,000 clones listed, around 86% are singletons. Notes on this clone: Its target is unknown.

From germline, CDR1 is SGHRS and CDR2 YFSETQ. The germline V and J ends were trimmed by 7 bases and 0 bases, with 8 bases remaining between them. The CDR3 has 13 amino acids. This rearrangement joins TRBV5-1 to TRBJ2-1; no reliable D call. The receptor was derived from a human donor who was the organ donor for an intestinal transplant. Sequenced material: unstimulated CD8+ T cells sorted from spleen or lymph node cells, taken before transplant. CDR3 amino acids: CASFGDSYNEQFF. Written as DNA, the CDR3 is TGCGCCAGCTTTGGGGACTCCTACAATGAGCAGTTCTTC.